What follows is one T cell receptor (beta chain) and its context. This entry belongs to a study of blood T cell repertoires in COVID-19. Overall study: Samples representing acute and convalescent COVID-19 were sourced from the United States, Italy and Spain. Sources were T cells, B-cell-depleted T cells, or PBMCs; the material itself was cDNA or gDNA.

Authors' processing steps: Nucleated cell number was recorded as an estimate derived from reference gene primer amplification. Using immunoSEQ multiplex PCR, the repertoire was profiled, and TCRdb retains in-frame clones only, with some absent. V, J and clone size derive from that table, while D and trimming were established from the DNA sequence. The sample has 71,000 or so clones; 90% are singletons. V shed 4 bases, J shed 3 bases, and the junction held 3 bases outside the gene matches. Per germline, CDR1 SNHLY and CDR2 FYNNEI. This CDR3 contains 13 residues. The sequencing sample was made of peripheral blood. The genes are TRBV2 and TRBJ2-7; 7 nucleotides align to TRBD1. This TCR came from a woman aged 18 to 35 with acute or convalescent COVID-19. The CDR3 DNA follows: TGTGCCAGCAGTGGGGACAGAGACTACGAGCAGTACTTC. Its protein product is CASSGDRDYEQYF.